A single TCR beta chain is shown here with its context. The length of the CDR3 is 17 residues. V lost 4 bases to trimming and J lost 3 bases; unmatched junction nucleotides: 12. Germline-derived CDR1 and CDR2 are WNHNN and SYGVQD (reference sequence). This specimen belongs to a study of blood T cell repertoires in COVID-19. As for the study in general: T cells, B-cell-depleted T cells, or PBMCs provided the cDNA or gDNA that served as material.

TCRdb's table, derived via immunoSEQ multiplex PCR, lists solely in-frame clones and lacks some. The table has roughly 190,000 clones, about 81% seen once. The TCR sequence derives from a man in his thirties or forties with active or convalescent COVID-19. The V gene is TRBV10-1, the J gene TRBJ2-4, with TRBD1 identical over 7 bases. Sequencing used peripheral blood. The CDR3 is CASSAQSTGTGKNIQYF. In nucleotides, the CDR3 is TGCGCCAGCAGTGCCCAGTCGACAGGGACCGGCAAAAACATTCAGTACTTC.